What follows are 24 T cell receptor beta chains derived from one specimen sequenced in a study of T cell repertoires in cytomegalovirus infection. For these receptors, no antigen is known. TCRdb redid the calling of the reads with MiXCR, one entry per CDR3 protein. The data show 20,000 to 25,000 distinct CDR3 sequences, with about 42% seen just once and 90% to 95% held by the top ten. The sequencing used CD8+ T cells from cultured PBMCs, collected from culture after CMV antigen stimulation. The receptor set was obtained from a human donor in good health (CMV status not recorded). Some clones in this sample may be carry-over from other donors' samples.

The V and J genes are TRBV7-2 and TRBJ2-7, with a tentative D call TRBD2 (6 bases). V lost 3 bases, J lost 3 bases, and 9 bases lay in between. Germline CDR1 is SGHTA and CDR2 is FQGNSA. The CDR3 runs 13 residues. CDR3 sequence: CASSFAEGYEQYF. CDR3 coding DNA: TGTGCCAGCAGCTTCGCGGAGGGCTACGAGCAGTACTTC.

This clonotype was detected only a few times. This chain connects TRBV7-8 to TRBJ2-3, with 10 bases fitting TRBD2. CDR3 length equals 19 residues. Trimming took 3 bases from V and 1 from J; bases not matched to a gene: 13. Germline V CDR1 and CDR2: SGHVS, FQNEAQ. The CDR3 DNA reads as TGTGCCAGCAGCTTGGACGGACTAGCGGCCTTTGGGGGCACAGATACGCAGTATTTT. Protein product: CASSLDGLAAFGGTDTQYF.

The V call is TRBV15, the J call TRBJ1-4; D gene uncertain. Looked up from germline, CDR1 is LNHNV and CDR2 is YYDKDF (reference sequence). CDR3 size: 15 residues. V gave up 0 bases and J gave up 2 bases, with 7 bases separating them. The CDR3 nucleotides read TGTGCCACCAGCAGAGATGTGGGTACTAATGAAAAACTGTTTTTT. Its translation: CATSRDVGTNEKLFF.

The rearrangement links TRBV7-9 to TRBJ2-5; 8 nucleotides line up with TRBD1. Germline CDR1 and CDR2: SEHNR and FQNEAQ (reference sequence). CDR3 length: 16 amino acids. J was trimmed by 1 base and V by 6 bases; bases with no gene match: 10. The CDR3 is CASSSGWGQAQETQYF. The CDR3 DNA reads TGTGCCAGCAGTTCAGGCTGGGGACAGGCCCAAGAGACCCAGTACTTC.

In this sample, this clonotype turned up once. The CDR3 DNA follows: TGTGCCAGCAGCTTAGGCGGACGGCTGCCCGGTCAGCCCCAGCATTTT. Amino acid sequence: CASSLGGRLPGQPQHF. The chain combines TRBV7-8 with TRBJ1-5; D is undetermined. Germline CDR1 is SGHVS and CDR2 is FQNEAQ. V was shortened by 1 base and J by 6 bases, with 16 bases between the two germline ends. There are 16 residues in the CDR3.

The chain joins TRBV7-2 to TRBJ1-2; a possible D gene is TRBD1 (5 bases). Germline CDR1 and CDR2: SGHTA and FQGNSA. The CDR3 contains 16 residues. Trimming cost V 5 bases and J 0 bases, with 16 bases left between them. CDR3 coding DNA: TGTGCCAGCAGCCCCGGGGGGGGATCCACTAACTATGGCTACACCTTC. Encoded protein: CASSPGGGSTNYGYTF.

The rearrangement uses TRBV4-3 and TRBJ1-1; a weak D match, TRBD1 (5 bases). Trimming took 8 bases from V and 0 from J, leaving 16 bases between them. Germline loops: CDR1 LGHNA, CDR2 YSLEER. The CDR3 covers 15 residues. The CDR3 nucleotides are TGCGCCAGCTCAGGCTCGAGACAGATGAACACTGAAGCTTTCTTT. The encoded protein is CASSGSRQMNTEAFF.

This chain links TRBV6-1 with TRBJ2-3; possible D gene TRBD2, 5 bases. The CDR3 has 12 amino acids. The germline V gene encodes CDR1 MNHNS and CDR2 SASEGT. Between the trimmed V and J ends, which lost 7 bases and 5 bases, there was a span of 10 bases. The CDR3 DNA follows: TGTGCCAGCACGGGGTCGGGAGATACGCAGTATTTT. Its protein is CASTGSGDTQYF.

The chain is built from TRBV30 and TRBJ2-1; 10 bases are shared with TRBD1. The V and J ends lost 1 base and 8 bases, in that order; junction bases with no gene match: 8. This CDR3 comprises 15 residues. Germline-derived CDR1 and CDR2 are GTSNPN and SVGIG (reference sequence). The CDR3 nucleotides are TGTGCCTGGAGTGGGGGGACAGGGGATCTCTATGAGCAGTTCTTC. Protein: CAWSGGTGDLYEQFF.

The chain combines TRBV27 with TRBJ1-5; 7 bases align to TRBD1. Germline CDR1 reads MNHEY; CDR2 reads SMNVEV (reference sequence). Trimming took 5 bases from V and 4 from J; bases not matched to a gene: 5. This CDR3 is built from 14 residues. CDR3 nucleotide sequence: TGTGCCAGCAGTCACCGGGACAGTAATCAGCCCCAGCATTTT. This gives the protein CASSHRDSNQPQHF.

In this sample, this clonotype turned up many times. The chain joins TRBV29-1 to TRBJ2-1, with D perhaps TRBD2 (5 bases). The CDR3 is 14 residues long. The V gene lost 3 bases and the J gene lost 0 bases, with 9 bases spanning the gap. Germline V lookup: CDR1 SQVTM, CDR2 ANQGSEA. The CDR3 region is CSVEGAASYNEQFF. CDR3 DNA sequence: TGCAGCGTTGAGGGAGCGGCCTCCTACAATGAGCAGTTCTTC.

The V and J genes are TRBV27 and TRBJ1-2; no firm D call. This CDR3 is built from 11 residues. The germline CDR1 and CDR2 sequences are MNHEY and SMNVEV (reference sequence). V was cut by 8 bases and J by 6 bases, with 10 bases left in between. The CDR3 DNA is TGTGCCAGCGGAAATAGGGATGGCTACACCTTC. Its translation is CASGNRDGYTF.

The chain has TRBV10-3 and TRBJ1-3; a possible D gene is TRBD1 (6 bases). The ends were cut back, 3 bases at V and 4 bases at J, with 10 bases in the middle. This CDR3 is 14 amino acids long. CDR1 and CDR2 (germline): ENHRY, SYGVKD. CDR3 DNA sequence: TGTGCCATCAGTGATGGGGGGGCCGGAAACACCATATATTTT. It encodes CAISDGGAGNTIYF.

This clonotype has ten or more counts. The chain recombines TRBV6-2 or TRBV6-3 with TRBJ1-5; D gene ambiguous. The germline gives CDR1 MNHEY, CDR2 SVGEGT. This CDR3 is built from 14 residues. V was trimmed by 4 bases and J by 5 bases, leaving 12 bases between them. The CDR3: CASSSWRLDQPQHF. DNA for the CDR3: TGTGCCAGCAGTTCTTGGCGTTTGGATCAGCCCCAGCATTTT.

CDR3 nucleotide sequence: TGTGCCAGCAGCTTGGCCGCAGAGCAGTACTTC. It translates to CASSLAAEQYF. This chain links TRBV7-3 with TRBJ2-7; no clear D. CDR3 size: 11 residues. CDR1 and CDR2 (germline): SGHTA, FQGTGA. The germline V and J ends were trimmed by 3 bases and 7 bases, with 7 bases remaining between them. The whole variable domain, filled in from reference TRBV7-3 and TRBJ2-7, reads GAGVSQTPSNKVTEKGKYVELRCDPISGHTALYWYRQSLGQGPEFLIYFQGTGAADDSGLPNDRFFAVRPEGSVSTLKIQRTERGDSAVYLCASSLAAEQYFGPGTRLTVT.

There are a few counts of this clonotype. The chain combines TRBV7-8 with TRBJ2-5, with 8 nucleotides matching TRBD1. V was pared by 3 bases and J by 0 bases, with 6 bases of the junction left unmatched. This CDR3 is built from 16 residues. Germline V gene lookup returns CDR1 SGHVS and CDR2 FQNEAQ. The CDR3 is CASSLLPGQDQETQYF. The CDR3 DNA reads TGTGCCAGCAGCTTGCTGCCGGGACAGGACCAAGAGACCCAGTACTTC.

In the case of this clonotype: It may be a read error: a sequence one base away is much more abundant. The J gene is TRBJ1-3, the V gene TRBV4-1, with D perhaps matching TRBD1 (5 bases). Germline lookup yields CDR1 MGHRA and CDR2 YSYEKL. CDR3 length: 14 amino acids. The chain's CDR3 is CASSRGGSRNTIYF. In DNA, the CDR3 is TGTGCCAGCAGTCGCGGGGGTTCTAGAAACACCATATATTTT.

This clonotype has just a few counts. This chain uses TRBV7-9 with TRBJ2-2; 7 nucleotides match TRBD2. The germline V gene has CDR1 SEHNR and CDR2 FQNEAQ (reference sequence). The CDR3 totals 18 residues. With V trimmed by 3 bases and J by 6 bases, 16 bases remained unmatched. CDR3 DNA: TGTGCCAGCAGCTTGACCCCCCTCAAAGTAGCGGGCCCCGGGGAGCTGTTTTTT. It translates to CASSLTPLKVAGPGELFF.

This clonotype was seen many times. The V and J genes are TRBV4-1 and TRBJ2-7; the D gene could be TRBD1 or TRBD2 (5 bases each). The CDR3 has 16 amino acids. The V gene's germline CDR1 is MGHRA and CDR2 YSYEKL. Trimming removed 0 bases from V and 4 bases from J, with 16 bases in between. The CDR3 nucleotides are TGCGCCAGCAGCCAAGATCTGACAGCGGACTCTTACGAGCAGTACTTC. Amino acids: CASSQDLTADSYEQYF.

The V and J genes are TRBV25-1 and TRBJ1-5, with D possibly being TRBD1 (6 bases). Germline V gene data show CDR1 as MGHDK and CDR2 as SYGVNS. This CDR3 comprises 15 residues. The V end was cut by 2 bases, the J end by 1 base, with 9 bases between. The CDR3 spells CASSERQESNQPQHF. The CDR3 DNA is TGTGCCAGCAGTGAACGACAGGAGAGCAATCAGCCCCAGCATTTT.

The CDR3 loop is CASSLKVGAVEQYF. DNA for the CDR3: TGTGCCAGCAGCTTAAAGGTCGGGGCGGTCGAGCAGTACTTC. The V call is TRBV7-6, the J call TRBJ2-7; either TRBD1 or TRBD2 may supply D (5 bases each). CDR3 length equals 14 residues. The germline V and J ends were trimmed by 2 bases and 6 bases, with 14 bases remaining between them. Germline CDR1 and CDR2: SGHVS and FNYEAQ.

This clonotype occurred many times. This chain links TRBV7-2 with TRBJ2-3, with a tentative D call TRBD2 (5 bases). The CDR3 consists of 15 residues. The germline V and J ends were trimmed by 1 base and 1 base, with 9 bases remaining between them. From germline, CDR1 is SGHTA and CDR2 FQGNSA. The CDR3: CASSLGAGRTDTQYF. CDR3 bases: TGTGCCAGCAGCTTAGGGGCGGGCCGCACAGATACGCAGTATTTT.

This clonotype was counted only a few times. The chain couples TRBV19 to TRBJ2-1, with D possibly matching TRBD2 (6 bases). Trimming pared 3 bases from V and 0 bases from J, leaving 15 bases between. Per germline, CDR1 LNHDA and CDR2 SQIVND (reference sequence). The CDR3 sequence is 17 residues long. The CDR3 sequence: CASSILPSAHSYNEQFF. CDR3 coding DNA: TGTGCCAGTAGTATCCTCCCTAGCGCACACTCCTACAATGAGCAGTTCTTC.

V is TRBV6-6 and J is TRBJ2-1; 8 positions agree with TRBD1. After removal of 0 bases from V and 2 bases from J, the junction contained 3 bases not matched to a gene. CDR3 length: 16 amino acids. CDR1 and CDR2 (germline): MNHNY, SVGAGI (reference sequence). The CDR3 is CASSYSGQAPYNEQFF. The CDR3 bases are TGTGCCAGCAGTTACTCGGGACAGGCTCCCTACAATGAGCAGTTCTTC.